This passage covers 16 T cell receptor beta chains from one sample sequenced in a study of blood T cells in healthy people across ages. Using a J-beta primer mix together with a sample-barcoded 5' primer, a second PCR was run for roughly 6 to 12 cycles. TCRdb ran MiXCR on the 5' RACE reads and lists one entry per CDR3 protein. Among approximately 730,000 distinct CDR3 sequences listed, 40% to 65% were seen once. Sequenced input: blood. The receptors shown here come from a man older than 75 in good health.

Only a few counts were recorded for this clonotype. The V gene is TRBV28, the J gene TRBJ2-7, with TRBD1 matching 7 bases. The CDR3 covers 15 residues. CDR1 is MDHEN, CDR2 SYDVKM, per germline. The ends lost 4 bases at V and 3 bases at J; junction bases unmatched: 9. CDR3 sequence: CASSSIGQARYEQYF. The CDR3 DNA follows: TGTGCCAGCAGTTCCATTGGACAGGCCCGCTACGAGCAGTACTTC.

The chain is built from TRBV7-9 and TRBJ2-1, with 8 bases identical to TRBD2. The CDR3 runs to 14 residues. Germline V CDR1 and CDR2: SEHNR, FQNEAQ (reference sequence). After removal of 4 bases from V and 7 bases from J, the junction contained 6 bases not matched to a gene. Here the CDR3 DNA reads TGTGCCAGCAGCTCGAATTCGGGGGGGAATGAGCAGTTCTTC. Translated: CASSSNSGGNEQFF.

In nucleotides, the CDR3 is TGCAGTGCTCATGAATTCGACTTTTCTTACGAGCAGTACTTC. Translating it yields CSAHEFDFSYEQYF. The V and J genes are TRBV20-1 and TRBJ2-1; D gene uncertain. TRBJ2-7 matches the DNA end more closely, so the J call is doubtful. Per germline, CDR1 DFQATT and CDR2 SNEGSKA (reference sequence). The CDR3 loop spans 14 amino acids.

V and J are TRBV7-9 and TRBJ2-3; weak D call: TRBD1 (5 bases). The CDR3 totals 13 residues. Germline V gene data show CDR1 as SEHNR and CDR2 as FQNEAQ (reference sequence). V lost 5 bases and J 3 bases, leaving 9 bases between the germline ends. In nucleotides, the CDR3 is TGTGCCAGCAGCGCCGCAGGGACAGATACGCAGTATTTT. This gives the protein CASSAAGTDTQYF.

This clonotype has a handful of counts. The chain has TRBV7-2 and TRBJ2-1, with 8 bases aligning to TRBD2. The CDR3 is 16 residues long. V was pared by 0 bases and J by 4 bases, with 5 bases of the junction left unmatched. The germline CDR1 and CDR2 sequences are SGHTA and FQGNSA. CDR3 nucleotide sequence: TGTGCCAGCAGCTTAGCCCCGGGAGGGGCTTACAATGAGCAGTTCTTC. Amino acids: CASSLAPGGAYNEQFF.

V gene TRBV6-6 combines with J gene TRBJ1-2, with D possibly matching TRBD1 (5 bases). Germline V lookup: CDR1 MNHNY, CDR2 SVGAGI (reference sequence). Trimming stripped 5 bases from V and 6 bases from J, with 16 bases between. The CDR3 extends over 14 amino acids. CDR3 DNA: TGTGCCAGCAGTCCGGTGGGGGTAAATCATGGCTACACCTTC. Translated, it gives CASSPVGVNHGYTF.

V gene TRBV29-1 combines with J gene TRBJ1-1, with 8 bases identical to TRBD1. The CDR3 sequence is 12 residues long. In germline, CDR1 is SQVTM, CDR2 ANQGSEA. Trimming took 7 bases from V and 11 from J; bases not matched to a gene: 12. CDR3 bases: TGCAGCGCCATGCAGGGGGCTGAGGTGGCTTTCTTT. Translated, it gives CSAMQGAEVAFF.

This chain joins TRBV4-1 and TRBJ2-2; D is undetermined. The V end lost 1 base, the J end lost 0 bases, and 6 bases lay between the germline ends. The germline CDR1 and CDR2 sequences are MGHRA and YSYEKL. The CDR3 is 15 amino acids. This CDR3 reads CASSQGTANTGELFF. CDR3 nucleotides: TGCGCCAGCAGCCAAGGGACGGCGAACACCGGGGAGCTGTTTTTT.

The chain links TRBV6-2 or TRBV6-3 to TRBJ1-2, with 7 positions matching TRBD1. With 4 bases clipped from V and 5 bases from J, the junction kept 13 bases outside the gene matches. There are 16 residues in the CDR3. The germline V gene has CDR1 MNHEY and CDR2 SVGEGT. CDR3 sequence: CASSSRPGQSSYGYTF. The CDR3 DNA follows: TGTGCCAGCAGTTCCCGCCCGGGACAGAGTTCTTATGGCTACACCTTC.

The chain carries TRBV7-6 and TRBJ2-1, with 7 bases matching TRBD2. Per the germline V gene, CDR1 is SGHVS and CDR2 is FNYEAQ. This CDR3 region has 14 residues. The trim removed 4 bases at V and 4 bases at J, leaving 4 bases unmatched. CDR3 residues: CASSSGEGYNEQFF. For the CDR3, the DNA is TGTGCCAGCAGCTCTGGGGAGGGATACAATGAGCAGTTCTTC.

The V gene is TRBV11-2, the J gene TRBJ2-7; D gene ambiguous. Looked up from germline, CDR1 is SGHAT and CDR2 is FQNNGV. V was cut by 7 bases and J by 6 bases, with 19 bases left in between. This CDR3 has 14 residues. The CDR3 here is CASTGPWTGSEQYF. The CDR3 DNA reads TGTGCCAGCACCGGACCCTGGACGGGCTCCGAGCAGTACTTC.

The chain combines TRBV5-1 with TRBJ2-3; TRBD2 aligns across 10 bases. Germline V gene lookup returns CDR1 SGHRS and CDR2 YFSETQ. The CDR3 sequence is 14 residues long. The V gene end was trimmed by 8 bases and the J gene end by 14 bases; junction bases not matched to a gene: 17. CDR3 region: CASRGTSAAERGYF. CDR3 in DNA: TGCGCCAGTCGGGGGACTAGCGCCGCGGAGAGGGGGTATTTT.

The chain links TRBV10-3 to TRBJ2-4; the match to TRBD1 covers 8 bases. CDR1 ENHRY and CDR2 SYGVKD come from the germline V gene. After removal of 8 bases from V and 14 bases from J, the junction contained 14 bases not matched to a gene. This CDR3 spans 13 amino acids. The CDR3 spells CAIGPGQVEKKYF. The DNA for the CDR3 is TGTGCCATCGGGCCGGGACAGGTGGAGAAAAAGTACTTC.

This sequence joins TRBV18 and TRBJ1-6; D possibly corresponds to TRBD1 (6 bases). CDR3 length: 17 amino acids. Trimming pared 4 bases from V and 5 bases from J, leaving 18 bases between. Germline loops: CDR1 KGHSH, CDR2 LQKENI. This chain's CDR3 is CASSLLPWGQNNSPLHF. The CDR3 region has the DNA TGTGCCAGCTCACTCCTACCGTGGGGACAAAATAATTCACCCCTCCACTTT.

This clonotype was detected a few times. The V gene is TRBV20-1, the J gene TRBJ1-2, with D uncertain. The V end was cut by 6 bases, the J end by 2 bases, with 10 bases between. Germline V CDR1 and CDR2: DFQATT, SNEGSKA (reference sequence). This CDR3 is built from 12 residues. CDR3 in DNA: TGCAGTGCCAAGCAAAGCAACTATGGCTACACCTTC. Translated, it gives CSAKQSNYGYTF.

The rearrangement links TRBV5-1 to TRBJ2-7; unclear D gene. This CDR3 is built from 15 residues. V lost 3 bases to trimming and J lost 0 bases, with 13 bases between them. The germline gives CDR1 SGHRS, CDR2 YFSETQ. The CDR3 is CASSSDPTSSYEQYF. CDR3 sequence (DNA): TGCGCCAGCAGCTCCGACCCAACGAGCTCCTACGAGCAGTACTTC.